Described below is a single T cell receptor beta chain sequence and its context. A read error may account for a junction end that differs from germline. This specimen belongs to a study of shared clonotypes between healthy human individuals. Libraries were prepared by immunoSEQ multiplex PCR; TCRdb keeps only in-frame clonotypes and omits some of them. Counted here are millions of clones, approximately 93% occurring once; the ten biggest clones make up 0.39%. The CDR3 extends over 15 amino acids. Germline V gene sequence: CDR1 SGHVS, CDR2 FQNEAQ. Sequencing used naive CD4+ T cells from PBMCs. As to subset: CD45RA+ positively selected. This receptor was obtained from a man younger than 30 in good health. Some clones in this sample may be carry-over from other donors' samples. This chain connects TRBV7-8 to TRBJ2-7; TRBD1 agrees at 12 bases. The CDR3, as DNA: TGTGCCAGCAGCGTCCCGGGACAGGGGGCCTATGAGCAGTACTTC. Protein sequence: CASSVPGQGAYEQYF.